This T cell receptor (beta chain) was retrieved from a study of identical twins. Study-level results: There were fewer insertions in abundant cord blood beta clonotypes, but memory repertoires showed no such pattern.

TCRdb independently ran MiXCR on the 5' RACE reads; one entry per CDR3 protein. The sample records 650,000 to 750,000 distinct CDR3 sequences, 21% being singletons. A word on this clonotype: Its antigen is currently unknown.

The germline V gene encodes CDR1 MNHEY and CDR2 SMNVEV (reference sequence). The V end was cut by 6 bases, the J end by 0 bases, with 17 bases between. There are 16 residues in the CDR3. These sequences were also reported in another study, on T cells expressing NK-cell markers.

The rearrangement uses TRBV27 and TRBJ2-5, with D perhaps TRBD1 (5 bases). What was sequenced was PBMCs. The TCR originated in a woman aged 18-35 years in good health. CDR3 sequence reads: CASRGLGQGNQETQYF. DNA of the CDR3: TGTGCCAGCAGAGGCCTCGGGCAGGGTAACCAAGAGACCCAGTACTTC.